This TCR beta chain was recorded in a study of blood T cell repertoires in COVID-19. About the research overall: PBMCs, B-cell-depleted T cells, or T cells were the source of the cDNA or gDNA that made up the material.

Germline V CDR1 and CDR2: SGHRS, YFSETQ. The CDR3 loop spans 16 amino acids. V trimming: 0 bases; J trimming: 5 bases; junction bases outside the gene matches: 6. As handled by the study authors: Amplified reference gene primers provided the basis for estimating nucleated cell counts. Method: immunoSEQ multiplex PCR; TCRdb's copy keeps in-frame clones and lacks some. V and J calls and clone size are those listed in that table; D and trimming were worked out from the DNA. Of roughly 250,000 clones in the sample, roughly 89% were seen once. The chain combines TRBV5-1 with TRBJ2-5; 11 bases match TRBD2. The source material was peripheral blood. The TCR sequence derives from a man aged 30-40 years with acute or convalescent COVID-19. The DNA for the CDR3 is TGCGCCAGCAGCTTGGATTTACTAGCGGGAGCGGAGACCCAGTACTTC. It is translated as CASSLDLLAGAETQYF.